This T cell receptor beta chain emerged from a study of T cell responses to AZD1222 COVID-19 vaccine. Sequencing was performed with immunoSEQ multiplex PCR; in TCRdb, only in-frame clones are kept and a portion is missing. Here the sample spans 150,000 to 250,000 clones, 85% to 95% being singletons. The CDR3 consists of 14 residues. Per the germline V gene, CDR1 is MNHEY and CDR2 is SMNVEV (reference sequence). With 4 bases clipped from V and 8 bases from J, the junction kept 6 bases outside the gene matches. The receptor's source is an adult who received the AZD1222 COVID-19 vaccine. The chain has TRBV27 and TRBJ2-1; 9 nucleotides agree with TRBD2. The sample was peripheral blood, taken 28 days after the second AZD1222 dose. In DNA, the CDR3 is TGTGCCAGCAGTTGGCTAGCGGGAAGCGATGAGCAGTTCTTC. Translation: CASSWLAGSDEQFF.